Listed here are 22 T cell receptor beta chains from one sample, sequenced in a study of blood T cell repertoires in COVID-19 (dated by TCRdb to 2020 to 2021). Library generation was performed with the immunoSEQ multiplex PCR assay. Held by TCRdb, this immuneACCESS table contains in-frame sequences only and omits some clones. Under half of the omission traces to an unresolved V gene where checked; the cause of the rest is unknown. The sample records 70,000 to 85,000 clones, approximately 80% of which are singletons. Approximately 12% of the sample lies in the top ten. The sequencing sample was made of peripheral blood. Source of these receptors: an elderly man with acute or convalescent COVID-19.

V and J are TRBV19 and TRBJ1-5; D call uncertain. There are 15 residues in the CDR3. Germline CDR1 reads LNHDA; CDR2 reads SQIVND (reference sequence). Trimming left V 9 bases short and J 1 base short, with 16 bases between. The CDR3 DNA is TGTGCCAGCAGCCCGGGAGACCTGAGCAATCAGCCCCAGCATTTT. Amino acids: CASSPGDLSNQPQHF. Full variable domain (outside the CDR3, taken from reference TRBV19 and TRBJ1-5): DGGITQSPKYLFRKEGQNVTLSCEQNLNHDAMYWYRQDPGQGLRLIYYSQIVNDFQKGDIAEGYSVSREKKESFPLTVTSAQKNPTAFYLCASSPGDLSNQPQHFGDGTRLSIL.

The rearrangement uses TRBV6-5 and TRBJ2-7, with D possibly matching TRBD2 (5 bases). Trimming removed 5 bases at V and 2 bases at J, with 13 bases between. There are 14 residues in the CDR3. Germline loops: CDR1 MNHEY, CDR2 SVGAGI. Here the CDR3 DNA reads TGTGCCAGCAGTCTACTCCGGGGAACCTACGAGCAGTACTTC. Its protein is CASSLLRGTYEQYF.

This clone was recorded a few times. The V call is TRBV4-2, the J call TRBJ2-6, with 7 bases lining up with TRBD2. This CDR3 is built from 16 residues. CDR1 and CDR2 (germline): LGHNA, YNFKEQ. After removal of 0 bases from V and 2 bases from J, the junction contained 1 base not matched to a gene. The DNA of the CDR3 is TGTGCCAGCAGCCAAGATGGGGGGGCTGGGGCCAACGTCCTGACTTTC. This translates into CASSQDGGAGANVLTF.

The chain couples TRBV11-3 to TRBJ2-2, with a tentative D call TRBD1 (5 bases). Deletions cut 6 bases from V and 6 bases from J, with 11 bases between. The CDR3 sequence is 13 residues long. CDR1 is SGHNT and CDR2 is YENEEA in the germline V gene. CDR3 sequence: CASSFTGAGELFF. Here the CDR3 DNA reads TGTGCCAGCAGTTTTACAGGTGCCGGGGAGCTGTTTTTT.

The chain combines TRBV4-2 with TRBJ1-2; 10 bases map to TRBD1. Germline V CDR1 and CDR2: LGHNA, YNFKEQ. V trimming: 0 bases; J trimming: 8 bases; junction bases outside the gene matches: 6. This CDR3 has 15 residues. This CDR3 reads CASSQDGQGVGGYTF. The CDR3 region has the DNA TGTGCCAGCAGCCAAGACGGACAGGGGGTAGGCGGCTACACCTTC.

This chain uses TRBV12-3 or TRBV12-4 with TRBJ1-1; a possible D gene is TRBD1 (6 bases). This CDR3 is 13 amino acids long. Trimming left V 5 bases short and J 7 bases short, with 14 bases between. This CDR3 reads CASSPPRGSEAFF. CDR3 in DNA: TGTGCCAGCAGTCCCCCCAGGGGTAGTGAAGCTTTCTTT.

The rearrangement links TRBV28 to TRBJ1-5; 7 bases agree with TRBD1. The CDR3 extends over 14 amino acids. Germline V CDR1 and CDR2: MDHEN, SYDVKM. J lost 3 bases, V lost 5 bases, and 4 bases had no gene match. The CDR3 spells CASSAGQNNQPQHF. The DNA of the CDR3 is TGTGCCAGCAGTGCGGGACAGAACAATCAGCCCCAGCATTTT. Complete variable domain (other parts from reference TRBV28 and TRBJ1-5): DVKVTQSSRYLVKRTGEKVFLECVQDMDHENMFWYRQDPGLGLRLIYFSYDVKMKEKGDIPEGYSVSREKKERFSLILESASTNQTSMYLCASSAGQNNQPQHFGDGTRLSIL.

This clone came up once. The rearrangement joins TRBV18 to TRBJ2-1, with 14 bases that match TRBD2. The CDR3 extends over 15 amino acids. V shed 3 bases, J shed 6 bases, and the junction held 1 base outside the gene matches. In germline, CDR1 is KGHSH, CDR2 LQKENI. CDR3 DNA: TGTGCCAGCTCACCCGGACTAGCGGGGGGCAATGAGCAGTTCTTC. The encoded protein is CASSPGLAGGNEQFF.

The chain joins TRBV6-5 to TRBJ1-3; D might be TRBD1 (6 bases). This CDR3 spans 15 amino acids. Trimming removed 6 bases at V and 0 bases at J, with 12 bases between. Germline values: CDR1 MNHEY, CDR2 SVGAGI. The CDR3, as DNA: TGTGCCAGCAGCCCCGGACAGCACTCTGGAAACACCATATATTTT. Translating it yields CASSPGQHSGNTIYF.

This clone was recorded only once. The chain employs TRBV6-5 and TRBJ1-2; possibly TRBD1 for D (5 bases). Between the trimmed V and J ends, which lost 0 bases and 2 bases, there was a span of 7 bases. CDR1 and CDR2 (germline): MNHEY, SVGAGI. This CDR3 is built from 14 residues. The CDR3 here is CASSYSQGNYGYTF. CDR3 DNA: TGTGCCAGCAGTTACTCTCAGGGAAACTATGGCTACACCTTC.

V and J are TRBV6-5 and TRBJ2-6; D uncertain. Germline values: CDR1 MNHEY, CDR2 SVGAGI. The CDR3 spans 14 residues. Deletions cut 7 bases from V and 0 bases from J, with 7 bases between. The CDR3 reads CASTRSSGANVLTF. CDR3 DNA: TGTGCCAGCACTCGGAGCTCTGGGGCCAACGTCCTGACTTTC.

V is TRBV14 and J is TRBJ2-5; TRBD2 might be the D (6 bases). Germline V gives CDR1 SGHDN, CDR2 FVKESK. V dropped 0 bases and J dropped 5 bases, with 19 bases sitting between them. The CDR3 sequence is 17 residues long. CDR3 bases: TGTGCCAGCAGCCAAGATCGGGGCGGGGCCAGACGGGAGACCCAGTACTTC. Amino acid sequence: CASSQDRGGARRETQYF.

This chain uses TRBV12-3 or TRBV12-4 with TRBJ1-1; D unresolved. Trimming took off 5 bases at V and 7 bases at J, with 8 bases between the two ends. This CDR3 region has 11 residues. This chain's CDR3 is CASSPRDEAFF. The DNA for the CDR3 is TGTGCCAGCAGTCCCCGGGATGAAGCTTTCTTT.

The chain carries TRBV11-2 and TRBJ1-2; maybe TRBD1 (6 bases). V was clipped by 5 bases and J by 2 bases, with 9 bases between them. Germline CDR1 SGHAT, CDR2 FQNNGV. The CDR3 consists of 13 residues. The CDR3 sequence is CASSPGQNYGYTF. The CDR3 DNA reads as TGTGCCAGCAGCCCGGGACAAAACTATGGCTACACCTTC.

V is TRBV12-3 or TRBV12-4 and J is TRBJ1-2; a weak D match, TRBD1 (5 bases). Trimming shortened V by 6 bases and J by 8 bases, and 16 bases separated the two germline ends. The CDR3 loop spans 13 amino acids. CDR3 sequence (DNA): TGTGCCAGCAGCCCAGGACACACACAGGGCTACACCTTC. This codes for CASSPGHTQGYTF.

The CDR3 region has the DNA TGTGCCAGCAGTCGGCTTGGACAGGGAACCACCTCTGGGGCCAACGTCCTGACTTTC. It is translated as CASSRLGQGTTSGANVLTF. V is TRBV6-6 and J is TRBJ2-6; TRBD1 matches at 8 bases. Germline V CDR1 and CDR2: MNHNY, SVGAGI (reference sequence). V shed 5 bases, J shed 0 bases, and the junction held 12 bases outside the gene matches. This CDR3 contains 19 residues.

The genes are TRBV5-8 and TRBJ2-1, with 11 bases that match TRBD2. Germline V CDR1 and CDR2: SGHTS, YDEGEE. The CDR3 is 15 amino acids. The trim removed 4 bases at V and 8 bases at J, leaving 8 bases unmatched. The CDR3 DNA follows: TGTGCCAGCAGCGCTCTAGCGGGGGGAAAAGATGAGCAGTTCTTC. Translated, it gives CASSALAGGKDEQFF.

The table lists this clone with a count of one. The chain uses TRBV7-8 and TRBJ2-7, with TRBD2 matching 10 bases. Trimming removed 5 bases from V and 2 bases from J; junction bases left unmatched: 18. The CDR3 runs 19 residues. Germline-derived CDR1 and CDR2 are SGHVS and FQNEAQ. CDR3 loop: CASSPLAASGGRGPYEQYF. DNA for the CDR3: TGTGCCAGCAGCCCCCTGGCGGCTAGCGGGGGCCGCGGACCCTACGAGCAGTACTTC.

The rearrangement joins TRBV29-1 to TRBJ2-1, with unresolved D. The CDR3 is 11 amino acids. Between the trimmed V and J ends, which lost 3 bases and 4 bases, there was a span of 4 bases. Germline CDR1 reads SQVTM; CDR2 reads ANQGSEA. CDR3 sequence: CSVDRYNEQFF. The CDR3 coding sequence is TGCAGCGTTGATCGGTACAATGAGCAGTTCTTC.

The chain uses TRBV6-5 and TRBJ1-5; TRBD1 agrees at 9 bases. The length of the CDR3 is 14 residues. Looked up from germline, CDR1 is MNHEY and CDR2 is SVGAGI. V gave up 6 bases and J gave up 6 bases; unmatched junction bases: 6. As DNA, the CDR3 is TGTGCCAGCAGGGGACAGGGACAAGGTCAGCCCCAGCATTTT. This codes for CASRGQGQGQPQHF.

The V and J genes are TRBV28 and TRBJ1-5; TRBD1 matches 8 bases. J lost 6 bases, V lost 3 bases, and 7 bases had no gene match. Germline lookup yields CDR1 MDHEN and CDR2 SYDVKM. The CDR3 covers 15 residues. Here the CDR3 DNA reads TGTGCCAGCAGTTTTGGCAGGGGGCCCGGTCAGCCCCAGCATTTT. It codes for CASSFGRGPGQPQHF.

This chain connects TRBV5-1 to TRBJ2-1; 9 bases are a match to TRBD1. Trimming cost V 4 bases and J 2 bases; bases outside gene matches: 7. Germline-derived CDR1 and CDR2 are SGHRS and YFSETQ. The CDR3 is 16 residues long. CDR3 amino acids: CASSHWTGETYNEQFF. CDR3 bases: TGCGCCAGCAGCCACTGGACAGGGGAGACCTACAATGAGCAGTTCTTC.